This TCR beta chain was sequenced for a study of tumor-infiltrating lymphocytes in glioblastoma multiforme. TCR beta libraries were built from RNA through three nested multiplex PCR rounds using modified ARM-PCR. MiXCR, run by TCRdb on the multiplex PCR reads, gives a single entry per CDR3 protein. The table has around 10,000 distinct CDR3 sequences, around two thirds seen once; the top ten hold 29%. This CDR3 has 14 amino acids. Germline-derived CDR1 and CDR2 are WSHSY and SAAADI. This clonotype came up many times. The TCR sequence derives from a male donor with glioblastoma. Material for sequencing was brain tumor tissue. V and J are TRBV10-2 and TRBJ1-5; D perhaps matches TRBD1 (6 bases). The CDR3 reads CGNRGAGRNQPQHF. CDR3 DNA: TGCGGCAATAGGGGGGCAGGGCGCAATCAGCCCCAGCATTTT.